This note documents a single T cell receptor (beta chain) sequence. At one boundary the junction diverges from the germline segment, which might be a read error. The sample originates from a study of blood T cell repertoires in COVID-19. Study overall: Sites in the United States, Italy and Spain provided acute and convalescent COVID-19 samples. Sources were T cells, B-cell-depleted T cells, or PBMCs; the material itself was cDNA or gDNA.

Assay: immunoSEQ multiplex PCR; the TCRdb copy retains only in-frame clones and omits some. The sample shows 150,000 to 170,000 clones, about 89% of them seen only once. Germline V gives CDR1 SSHAT, CDR2 FNYEAQ (reference sequence). The CDR3 sequence is 14 residues long. The TCR comes from a man in his fifties with acute or convalescent COVID-19. Sequenced: peripheral blood. This chain links TRBV7-7 with TRBJ2-3; 8 bases fit TRBD1. DNA for the CDR3: TGTGCTAGCAGCATGAGGACAGGGCAAGATACGCAGTATTTT. Protein: CASSMRTGQDTQYF.